The clone carrying this TCR beta chain was counted a single time. Its target is unknown. The data originate from a study of OX40 agonist ivuxolimab in advanced cancers. About the study: Administration of intravenous ivuxolimab to patients occurred every 2 weeks at 0.01 to 10 mg/kg. Partial responses occurred in Three dose-escalation patients, one with hepatocellular carcinoma and two with cutaneous melanoma. The study enrolled dose-escalation patients with hepatocellular carcinoma, melanoma, renal cell or head and neck cancer.

Some clones are missing from TCRdb's copy, which holds only in-frame ones; the method was immunoSEQ multiplex PCR. The repertoire consists of tens of thousands of clones, with approximately 92% occurring once and the leading ten covering approximately 0.3%. Trimming cost V 3 bases and J 2 bases, with 11 bases left between them. CDR1 and CDR2 from the germline V gene are SGHTA and FQGNSA. CDR3 size: 15 residues. Notes on the study in general: No antigen was identified for the clonally expanded peripheral T cells.

The clonotype comes from an adult with an advanced solid tumor such as melanoma, head and neck, liver or kidney cancer. The material was CD4+ or CD8+ T cells sorted from blood, obtained in a trial of the OX40 agonist ivuxolimab. This rearrangement joins TRBV7-2 to TRBJ2-1, with D possibly matching TRBD1 (6 bases). CDR3 residues: CASSFLEGAYNEQFF. As DNA, the CDR3 is TGTGCCAGCAGCTTCCTTGAGGGGGCCTACAATGAGCAGTTCTTC.